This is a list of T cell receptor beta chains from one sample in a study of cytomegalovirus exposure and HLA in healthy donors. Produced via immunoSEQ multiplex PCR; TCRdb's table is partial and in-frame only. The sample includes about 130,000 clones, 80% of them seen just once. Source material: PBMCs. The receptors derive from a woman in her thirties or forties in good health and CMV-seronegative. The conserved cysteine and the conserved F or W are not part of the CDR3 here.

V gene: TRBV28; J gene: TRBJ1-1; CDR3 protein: ASRPLRTGGTSEAF
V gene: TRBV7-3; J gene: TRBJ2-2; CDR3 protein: ASSLRQGPGELF
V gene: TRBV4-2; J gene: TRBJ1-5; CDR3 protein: ASSQDLDRPHQPQH
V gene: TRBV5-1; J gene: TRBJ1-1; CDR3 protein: ASSMTGLSNTEAF
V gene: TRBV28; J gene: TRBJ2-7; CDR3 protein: ASRFRDSPSYEQY
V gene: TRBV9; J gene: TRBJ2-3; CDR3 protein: ASSARGAITDTQY
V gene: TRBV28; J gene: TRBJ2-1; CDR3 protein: ASRPRDRANEQF
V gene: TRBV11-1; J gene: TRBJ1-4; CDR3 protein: ASSYEGATNEKLF
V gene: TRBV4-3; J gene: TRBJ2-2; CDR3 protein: ASEPSRLAANTGELF
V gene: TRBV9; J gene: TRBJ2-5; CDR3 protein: ASSLREGMRETQY
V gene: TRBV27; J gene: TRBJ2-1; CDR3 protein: ASSLPDLLIRNEQF
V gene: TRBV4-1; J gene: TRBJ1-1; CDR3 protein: ASSSLVTGGTEAF
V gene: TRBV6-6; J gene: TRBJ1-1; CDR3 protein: ASSSPPGQRVTEAF
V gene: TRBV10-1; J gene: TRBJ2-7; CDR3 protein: ASSASLDSLSYEQY
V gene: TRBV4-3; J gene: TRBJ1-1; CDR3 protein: ASSQDSPAASRLPEAF
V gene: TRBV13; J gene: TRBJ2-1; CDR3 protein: ASTPRTGGLEQF
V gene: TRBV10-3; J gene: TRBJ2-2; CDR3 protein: ATYRDGNTGELF
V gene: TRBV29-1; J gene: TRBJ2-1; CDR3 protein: SVEGSGGYFSYNEQF
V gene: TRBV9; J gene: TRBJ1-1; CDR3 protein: ASSPFGPPEAF
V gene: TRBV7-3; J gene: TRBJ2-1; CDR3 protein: ASSQSGANEQF
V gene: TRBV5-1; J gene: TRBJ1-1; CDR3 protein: ASSPRGTLEAF
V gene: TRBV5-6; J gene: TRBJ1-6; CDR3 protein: ASSSGTLRPNSPLH
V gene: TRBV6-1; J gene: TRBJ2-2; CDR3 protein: ASSGQREYTGELF
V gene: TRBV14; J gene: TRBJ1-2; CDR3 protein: ASSQVVRGNGYT
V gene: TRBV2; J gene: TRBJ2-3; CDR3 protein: ASSGQGATDTQY
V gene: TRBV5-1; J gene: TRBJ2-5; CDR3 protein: ASSSEPGQGRVTQY
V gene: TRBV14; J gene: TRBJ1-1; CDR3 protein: ASSQLPRTGFMNTEAF
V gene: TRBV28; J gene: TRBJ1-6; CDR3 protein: ASSRAGRSPLH
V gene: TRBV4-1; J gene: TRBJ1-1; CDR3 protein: ASSQTDITEAF
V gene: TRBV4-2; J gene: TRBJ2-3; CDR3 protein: ASSHGLAATDTQY
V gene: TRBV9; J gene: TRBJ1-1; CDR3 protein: ASSARTAAEAF
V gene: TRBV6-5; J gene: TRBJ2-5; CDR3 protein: ASSYGTQETQY
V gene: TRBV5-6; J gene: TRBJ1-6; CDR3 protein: ASSFGVEGSPLH
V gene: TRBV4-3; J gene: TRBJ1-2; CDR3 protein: ASSQGRRTLYGYT
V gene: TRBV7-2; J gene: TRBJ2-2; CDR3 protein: ASSPGGGPSGELF
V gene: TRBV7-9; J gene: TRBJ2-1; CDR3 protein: ASSLPGEQF
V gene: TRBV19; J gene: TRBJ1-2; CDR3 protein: ASSFGAAINYGYT
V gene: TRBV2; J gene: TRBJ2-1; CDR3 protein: ASSGGSGRFSSYNEQF
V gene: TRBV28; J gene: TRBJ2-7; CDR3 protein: ASSSRRAEQY
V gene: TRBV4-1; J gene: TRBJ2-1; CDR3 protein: ASSQEVASRTENEQF
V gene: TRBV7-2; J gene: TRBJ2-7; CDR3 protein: ASSPIAAPYEQY
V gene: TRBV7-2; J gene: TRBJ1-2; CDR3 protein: ASSPGGGDGYGYT
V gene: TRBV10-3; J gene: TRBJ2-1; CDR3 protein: AISEVVLLQGGSNEQF
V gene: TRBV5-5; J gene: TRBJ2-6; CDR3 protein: ASSFGGANVLT
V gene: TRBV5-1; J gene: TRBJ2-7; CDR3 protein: ASSLGLAGGSSYEQY
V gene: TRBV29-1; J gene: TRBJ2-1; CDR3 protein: SVDFQSYNEQF
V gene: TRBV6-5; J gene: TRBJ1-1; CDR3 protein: ASSGLPGNTEAF
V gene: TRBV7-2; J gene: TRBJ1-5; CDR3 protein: ASSLSSSQPQH
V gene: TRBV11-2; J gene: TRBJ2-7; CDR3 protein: ASSARDRVTEQY
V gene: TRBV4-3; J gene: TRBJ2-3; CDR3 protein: ASSQGSTESTDTQY